These 9 T cell receptor beta chains were sequenced from one sample in a study of shared clonotypes between healthy human individuals. Measured with immunoSEQ multiplex PCR; TCRdb has only the in-frame clones, and not every one. The table has 2,500,000 or so clones, roughly 92% seen once. The sequenced sample consisted of naive CD4+ T cells sorted from blood. Subset denoted: CD45RA+ positively selected. These receptors were collected from a man aged 18 to 30 in good health.

In regard to this clone: Different DNA sequences within this sample yield the same CDR3. The rearrangement uses TRBV6-5 and TRBJ1-2, with 7 positions matching TRBD1. The CDR3 is made up of 12 amino acids. V dropped 6 bases and J dropped 6; count of bases not matched to a gene: 4. Germline-derived CDR1 and CDR2 are MNHEY and SVGAGI. The CDR3 here is CASSRQGHGYTF. The CDR3 DNA is TGTGCCAGCAGCCGACAGGGTCATGGCTACACCTTC.

The V and J genes are TRBV4-1 and TRBJ2-1; TRBD2 matches 8 bases. Germline V gene sequence: CDR1 MGHRA, CDR2 YSYEKL. This CDR3 contains 16 residues. V shed 0 bases and J 9 bases; nucleotides not matched to a gene: 10. The CDR3 region is CASSQDKAGGLFEQFF. As DNA, the CDR3 is TGCGCCAGCAGCCAAGATAAGGCGGGGGGCCTCTTTGAGCAGTTCTTC.

The chain links TRBV7-9 to TRBJ2-5; D not certain. Trimming removed 3 bases at V and 2 bases at J, with 10 bases between. The CDR3 loop spans 14 amino acids. CDR1 and CDR2 (germline): SEHNR, FQNEAQ (reference sequence). Here the CDR3 reads CASSFTVIQETQYF. DNA of the CDR3: TGTGCCAGCAGCTTCACAGTTATTCAAGAGACCCAGTACTTC. Looking up the rest from reference TRBV7-9 and TRBJ2-5 gives the full variable domain: DTGVSQNPRHKITKRGQNVTFRCDPISEHNRLYWYRQTLGQGPEFLTYFQNEAQLEKSRLLSDRFSAERPKGSFSTLEIQRTEQGDSAMYLCASSFTVIQETQYFGPGTRLLVL.

This sequence joins TRBV7-9 and TRBJ1-2; the D gene is possibly TRBD1 (5 bases). CDR1 SEHNR and CDR2 FQNEAQ come from the germline V gene (reference sequence). V lost 0 bases and J 4 bases, leaving 15 bases between the germline ends. This CDR3 is 16 amino acids long. The CDR3 sequence: CASSLASGGESYGYTF. For the CDR3, the DNA is TGTGCCAGCAGCTTAGCGTCGGGGGGAGAATCCTATGGCTACACCTTC.

This clone appeared once. J is TRBJ1-1 and V is TRBV6-5, with D unclear. The CDR3 runs 15 residues. Trimming pared 2 bases from V and 1 base from J, leaving 11 bases between. Germline V gives CDR1 MNHEY, CDR2 SVGAGI. The CDR3 reads CASSYGLGPNTEAFF. For the CDR3, the DNA is TGTGCCAGCAGTTACGGGTTAGGACCGAACACTGAAGCTTTCTTT.

J is TRBJ2-7 and V is TRBV29-1; TRBD1 might be the D (6 bases). Germline V gene data show CDR1 as SQVTM and CDR2 as ANQGSEA. The ends were cut back, 5 bases at V and 0 bases at J, with 14 bases in the middle. The CDR3 has 14 residues. CDR3 sequence: CSVQDRRSSYEQYF. The CDR3 region has the DNA TGCAGCGTTCAGGACAGAAGAAGCTCCTACGAGCAGTACTTC.

The V and J genes are TRBV7-9 and TRBJ2-5; 7 nucleotides match TRBD2. Germline V gene lookup returns CDR1 SEHNR and CDR2 FQNEAQ (reference sequence). The length of the CDR3 is 15 residues. J lost 6 bases, V lost 4 bases, and 11 bases had no gene match. CDR3 bases: TGTGCCAGCAGCTCATTAGCGGGCGGTGGGAAGACCCAGTACTTC. Protein: CASSSLAGGGKTQYF.

The genes are TRBV5-4 and TRBJ2-5, with D tentatively TRBD2 (5 bases). Between the trimmed V and J ends, which lost 4 bases and 3 bases, there was a span of 16 bases. Per germline, CDR1 SGHNT and CDR2 YYREEE (reference sequence). The CDR3 spans 15 residues. Here the CDR3 reads CASSKTGRDKETQYF. CDR3 in DNA: TGTGCCAGCAGCAAAACGGGTCGGGATAAAGAGACCCAGTACTTC.

The CDR3 region has the DNA TGTGCCAGCAGCTCCAGCGGGGCCGGGAATTCACCCCTCCACTTT. Translating gives CASSSSGAGNSPLHF. V gene TRBV6-6 combines with J gene TRBJ1-6, with D maybe TRBD1 (5 bases). The CDR3 runs 15 residues. V dropped 6 bases and J dropped 7 bases, with 16 bases sitting between them. Germline V gene sequence: CDR1 MNHNY, CDR2 SVGAGI (reference sequence).